What follows are 5 T cell receptor beta chains derived from one specimen sequenced in a study of blood T cell repertoires in COVID-19. TCRdb's copy holds only in-frame clones and misses some; the assay was immunoSEQ multiplex PCR. The profile covers about 110,000 clones, with 70% to 90% appearing a single time and around 4.9% taken by the ten largest. Source material: peripheral blood. These receptors all come from a human donor in a cohort sampled during active COVID-19.

This chain joins TRBV7-2 and TRBJ2-7; no firm D call. CDR1 is SGHTA and CDR2 is FQGNSA in the germline V gene. Trimming left V 5 bases short and J 9 bases short, with 20 bases between. The length of the CDR3 is 14 residues. CDR3 loop: CASSPGVGESVQYF. The CDR3 DNA is TGTGCCAGCAGCCCCGGCGTCGGAGAGTCGGTGCAGTACTTC.

The rearrangement joins TRBV6-1 to TRBJ1-6; 11 bases map to TRBD1. V lost 0 bases to trimming and J lost 6 bases; unmatched junction nucleotides: 4. This CDR3 is built from 17 residues. The germline V gene encodes CDR1 MNHNS and CDR2 SASEGT. The CDR3 is CASSEAGGQGVNSPLHF. CDR3 sequence (DNA): TGTGCCAGCAGTGAAGCTGGGGGACAGGGGGTTAATTCACCCCTCCACTTT.

The chain is built from TRBV7-2 and TRBJ2-2; D possibly corresponds to TRBD1 (5 bases). The length of the CDR3 is 16 residues. Germline values: CDR1 SGHTA, CDR2 FQGNSA. Trimming took 1 base from V and 5 from J, leaving 14 bases between them. CDR3 coding DNA: TGTGCCAGCAGCTTAGGCCCAGGGAAGGGTACCGGGGAGCTGTTTTTT. Encoded protein: CASSLGPGKGTGELFF.

The CDR3 coding sequence is TGTGCCAGCAGTTTCATCAAATCAGGTTCTAATGAAAAACTGTTTTTT. Translation gives CASSFIKSGSNEKLFF. The rearrangement links TRBV28 to TRBJ1-4; D is ambiguous. There are 16 residues in the CDR3. Deletions cut 3 bases from V and 3 bases from J, with 14 bases between. Germline CDR1 reads MDHEN; CDR2 reads SYDVKM. Using reference TRBV28 and TRBJ1-4 for the parts outside the CDR3, the full variable domain is DVKVTQSSRYLVKRTGEKVFLECVQDMDHENMFWYRQDPGLGLRLIYFSYDVKMKEKGDIPEGYSVSREKKERFSLILESASTNQTSMYLCASSFIKSGSNEKLFFGSGTQLSVL.

The chain combines TRBV30 with TRBJ1-1; weak D call: TRBD1 (5 bases). The length of the CDR3 is 15 residues. Per the germline V gene, CDR1 is GTSNPN and CDR2 is SVGIG (reference sequence). Between the trimmed V and J ends, which lost 2 bases and 1 base, there was a span of 14 bases. The CDR3 loop is CAWSRPGTGNTEAFF. The DNA for the CDR3 is TGTGCCTGGAGTCGTCCCGGGACTGGGAACACTGAAGCTTTCTTT.